This T cell receptor beta chain was captured by sequencing in a study of blood T cell repertoires in COVID-19. Study-level background: The origin of the acute and convalescent COVID-19 samples was the United States, Italy and Spain.

Data came from immunoSEQ multiplex PCR; TCRdb stores just in-frame clones and leaves some out. The sample has roughly 300,000 clones; roughly nine tenths are singletons. The CDR3 has 15 amino acids. J gave up 4 bases and V 4 bases, and 5 bases lay outside the gene matches. CDR1 and CDR2 (germline): SGDLS, YYNGEE. This sequence originates from a woman between 25 and 40 years old who had recovered from COVID-19. This rearrangement joins TRBV9 to TRBJ2-7; TRBD2 matches at 13 bases. The sample consisted of PBMCs or T cells enriched from blood (not recorded which). CDR3 loop: CASSSGTSGVYEQYF. The CDR3 coding sequence is TGTGCCAGCAGCTCCGGGACTAGCGGGGTTTACGAGCAGTACTTC. Drawing the rest from reference TRBV9 and TRBJ2-7, the complete variable domain is DSGVTQTPKHLITATGQRVTLRCSPRSGDLSVYWYQQSLDQGLQFLIQYYNGEERAKGNILERFSAQQFPDLHSELNLSSLELGDSALYFCASSSGTSGVYEQYFGPGTRLTVT.